The 29 T cell receptor beta chains presented below share a single source sample, sequenced in a study of blood T cell repertoires in COVID-19. This table comes from immunoSEQ multiplex PCR, and its TCRdb copy is limited to in-frame clones, with some not included. The sample includes 250,000 to 350,000 clones, approximately 83% of them seen just once. Material: PBMCs or T cells enriched from blood (not recorded which). Source of these receptors: a woman in her twenties or thirties who had recovered from COVID-19.

V gene TRBV11-2 combines with J gene TRBJ2-7; no reliable D call. Per germline, CDR1 SGHAT and CDR2 FQNNGV. CDR3 length: 15 residues. The V end was cut by 4 bases, the J end by 0 bases, with 13 bases between. CDR3 coding DNA: TGTGCCAGCAGCTCACCACAGATCAGCTCCTACGAGCAGTACTTC. It is translated as CASSSPQISSYEQYF. The variable domain in full, with the rest retrieved from reference TRBV11-2 and TRBJ2-7, is EAGVAQSPRYKIIEKRQSVAFWCNPISGHATLYWYQQILGQGPKLLIQFQNNGVVDDSQLPKDRFSAERLKGVDSTLKIQPAKLEDSAVYLCASSSPQISSYEQYFGPGTRLTVT.

The chain links TRBV7-9 to TRBJ1-2; maybe TRBD1 (6 bases). Germline V lookup: CDR1 SEHNR, CDR2 FQNEAQ (reference sequence). This CDR3 is 13 amino acids long. Trimming removed 6 bases at V and 1 base at J, with 9 bases between. In DNA, the CDR3 is TGTGCCAGCAGAAAGGACAGTAACTATGGCTACACCTTC. Its protein product is CASRKDSNYGYTF.

The rearrangement links TRBV6-5 to TRBJ1-1, with no clear D. The V and J ends lost 5 bases and 1 base respectively, with 14 bases between them. In germline, CDR1 is MNHEY, CDR2 SVGAGI. CDR3 length: 15 residues. CDR3 loop: CASSRNIPGNTEAFF. DNA of the CDR3: TGTGCCAGCAGTCGTAACATACCAGGGAACACTGAAGCTTTCTTT.

The chain carries TRBV25-1 and TRBJ2-2; D remains unclear. CDR3 length: 14 amino acids. Germline V gene lookup returns CDR1 MGHDK and CDR2 SYGVNS. Trimming pared 2 bases from V and 4 bases from J, leaving 8 bases between. DNA for the CDR3: TGTGCCAGCAGTGAAGGGCAGATCACCGGGGAGCTGTTTTTT. It codes for CASSEGQITGELFF.

The J gene is TRBJ1-5, the V gene TRBV5-6, with D unresolved. The germline CDR1 and CDR2 sequences are SGHDT and YYEEEE. The V end lost 4 bases, the J end lost 6 bases, and 11 bases lay between the germline ends. CDR3 length equals 13 residues. CDR3 sequence (DNA): TGTGCCAGCAGCCTCTCGGGTAGTCAGCCCCAGCATTTT. It encodes CASSLSGSQPQHF.

This clone was seen once. The rearrangement joins TRBV12-5 to TRBJ2-7, with 8 bases aligning to TRBD1. This CDR3 comprises 13 residues. V was clipped by 3 bases and J by 5 bases; unmatched bases: 3. Per the germline V gene, CDR1 is LGHNT and CDR2 is FRNRAP. As DNA, the CDR3 is TGTGCTAGTGGTTTAGGACAGGGACACGAGCAGTACTTC. Translating gives CASGLGQGHEQYF.

CDR3 nucleotide sequence: TGTGCCAGCAGCCATCACAGGGGGCATGTCTACGAGCAGTACTTC. Amino acids: CASSHHRGHVYEQYF. The chain employs TRBV6-5 and TRBJ2-7; 9 nucleotides match TRBD1. The germline V gene has CDR1 MNHEY and CDR2 SVGAGI. V lost 6 bases and J lost 3; bases outside the gene matches: 9. The CDR3 consists of 15 residues.

V is TRBV6-5 and J is TRBJ1-5; 10 positions agree with TRBD1. V lost 6 bases and J lost 9; bases outside the gene matches: 5. Germline-derived CDR1 and CDR2 are MNHEY and SVGAGI. The CDR3 length is 13 residues. DNA of the CDR3: TGTGCCAGCAGGGGGACAGGGGTTGGGCCCCAGCATTTT. It translates to CASRGTGVGPQHF.

This clone appeared a few times. The chain carries TRBV6-5 and TRBJ2-7; TRBD2 might be the D (7 bases). This CDR3 is built from 16 residues. V lost 0 bases, J lost 0 bases, and 12 bases lay in between. Germline CDR1 is MNHEY and CDR2 is SVGAGI. As DNA, the CDR3 is TGTGCCAGCAGTTACTCTGGGGGGGGCCCCTCCTACGAGCAGTACTTC. As protein: CASSYSGGGPSYEQYF.

The chain combines TRBV6-1 with TRBJ2-7; TRBD1 agrees at 7 bases. Per germline, CDR1 MNHNS and CDR2 SASEGT. Trimming took 2 bases from V and 5 from J; bases not matched to a gene: 9. The CDR3 loop spans 15 amino acids. CDR3 amino acids: CASSEPWTGEDEQYF. The DNA for the CDR3 is TGTGCCAGCAGTGAACCTTGGACAGGCGAGGACGAGCAGTACTTC.

The rearrangement links TRBV20-1 to TRBJ1-2; D remains ambiguous. Deletions cut 4 bases from V and 8 bases from J, with 11 bases between. The V gene's germline CDR1 is DFQATT and CDR2 SNEGSKA (reference sequence). The CDR3 loop spans 11 amino acids. The CDR3 reads CSATLGRGYTF. CDR3 nucleotides: TGCAGTGCTACCCTGGGGAGGGGCTACACCTTC.

The rearrangement links TRBV27 to TRBJ1-5; no clear D. Trimming left V 7 bases short and J 5 bases short, with 6 bases between. This CDR3 comprises 11 residues. Germline assignment: CDR1 MNHEY and CDR2 SMNVEV (reference sequence). Here the CDR3 reads CASNIHQPQHF. The CDR3, as DNA: TGTGCCAGCAACATCCATCAGCCCCAGCATTTT.

This chain links TRBV5-1 with TRBJ1-1; D is possibly TRBD1 (5 bases). This CDR3 is built from 15 residues. CDR1 and CDR2 (germline): SGHRS, YFSETQ. The ends were cut back, 0 bases at V and 5 bases at J, with 14 bases in the middle. CDR3 residues: CASSLATGGKTEAFF. Written as DNA, the CDR3 is TGCGCCAGCAGCTTGGCTACGGGGGGTAAGACTGAAGCTTTCTTT.

The chain uses TRBV2 and TRBJ1-5; maybe TRBD1 (5 bases). V shed 6 bases and J shed 5 bases, with 14 bases lying between them. In germline, CDR1 is SNHLY, CDR2 FYNNEI. The CDR3 consists of 14 residues. CDR3 sequence (DNA): TGTGCCAGCAGATTAAATGGGGCCTATCAGCCCCAGCATTTT. Its translation is CASRLNGAYQPQHF.

This chain links TRBV15 with TRBJ2-1; 8 bases are a match to TRBD2. The CDR3 sequence is 15 residues long. Germline V gene lookup returns CDR1 LNHNV and CDR2 YYDKDF (reference sequence). The V gene end was trimmed by 5 bases and the J gene end by 2 bases; junction bases not matched to a gene: 5. CDR3 coding DNA: TGTGCCACCAGCCGCGGGACTAGAACCTACAATGAGCAGTTCTTC. Residues: CATSRGTRTYNEQFF. The variable domain in full, completed from reference TRBV15 and TRBJ2-1, reads DAMVIQNPRYQVTQFGKPVTLSCSQTLNHNVMYWYQQKSSQAPKLLFHYYDKDFNNEADTPDNFQSRRPNTSFCFLDIRSPGLGDTAMYLCATSRGTRTYNEQFFGPGTRLTVL.

This rearrangement joins TRBV7-9 to TRBJ2-1; possibly TRBD2 for D (6 bases). The germline CDR1 and CDR2 sequences are SEHNR and FQNEAQ (reference sequence). CDR3 length: 17 residues. Trimming stripped 11 bases from V and 4 bases from J, with 27 bases between. In DNA form, the CDR3 reads TGTGCCCAGGGCGGCCTGGTGACCTGGGGGGAATACAATGAGCAGTTCTTC. Translation gives CAQGGLVTWGEYNEQFF.

The chain uses TRBV4-1 and TRBJ1-5; no reliable D call. The CDR3 covers 15 residues. Germline V CDR1 and CDR2: MGHRA, YSYEKL. Trimming stripped 4 bases from V and 0 bases from J, with 10 bases between. DNA for the CDR3: TGCGCCAGCAGCCGTTGGCCGGGTAGCAATCAGCCCCAGCATTTT. Amino acid sequence: CASSRWPGSNQPQHF.

In its sample, this clone was seen once. The chain has TRBV7-2 and TRBJ1-1; D ambiguous. V was cut by 0 bases and J by 0 bases, with 11 bases left in between. The CDR3 spans 16 residues. CDR1 SGHTA and CDR2 FQGNSA come from the germline V gene. Here the CDR3 reads CASSLASHLVNTEAFF. For the CDR3, the DNA is TGTGCCAGCAGCTTAGCGTCACACCTGGTGAACACTGAAGCTTTCTTT.

This clone was detected only a few times. The V and J genes are TRBV28 and TRBJ1-1, with a possible D match to TRBD1 (5 bases). Germline CDR1 reads MDHEN; CDR2 reads SYDVKM. The CDR3 spans 16 residues. V was shortened by 6 bases and J by 1 base, with 18 bases between the two germline ends. The DNA for the CDR3 is TGTGCCAGCAGACCACTGGGGCGGGAGACGAACACTGAAGCTTTCTTT. Translated, it gives CASRPLGRETNTEAFF.

The chain is built from TRBV7-9 and TRBJ1-1; D uncertain. The CDR3 totals 13 residues. V lost 6 bases to trimming and J lost 1 base, with 9 bases between them. The V gene's germline CDR1 is SEHNR and CDR2 FQNEAQ (reference sequence). The CDR3 here is CASSYTENTEAFF. In nucleotides, the CDR3 is TGTGCCAGCAGTTATACAGAGAACACTGAAGCTTTCTTT.

The chain combines TRBV28 with TRBJ1-2; tentatively, D is TRBD1 (5 bases). V was pared by 5 bases and J by 9 bases, with 19 bases between. Germline assignment: CDR1 MDHEN and CDR2 SYDVKM. The CDR3 sequence is 14 residues long. The CDR3 here is CASSLDGAGRRYTF. CDR3 bases: TGTGCCAGCAGTCTCGATGGGGCGGGGCGCCGCTACACCTTC.

V usage is TRBV7-6 and J usage is TRBJ2-5; 7 bases fit TRBD2. This CDR3 spans 13 amino acids. Germline assignment: CDR1 SGHVS and CDR2 FNYEAQ. V lost 5 bases, J lost 4 bases, and 4 bases stayed unmatched. This chain's CDR3 is CASSPGGGETQYF. CDR3 DNA: TGTGCCAGCAGCCCCGGCGGGGGAGAGACCCAGTACTTC.

J is TRBJ2-1 and V is TRBV3-1 (or the pseudogene TRBV3-2); D is possibly TRBD2 (6 bases). V was cut by 1 base and J by 7 bases, with 14 bases left in between. This CDR3 contains 15 residues. Germline V CDR1 and CDR2: LGHDT, YNNKEL (reference sequence). Here the CDR3 DNA reads TGTGCCAGCAGCCAAGGTCAGGGACTCCTTAATGAGCAGTTCTTC. It codes for CASSQGQGLLNEQFF.

This rearrangement joins TRBV5-1 to TRBJ2-6, with 8 bases identical to TRBD1. Germline V gives CDR1 SGHRS, CDR2 YFSETQ. The J segment lost 0 bases and the V segment lost 1 base, leaving 6 bases of the junction unmatched. The CDR3 runs 18 residues. CDR3 protein: CASSLSRQGNSGANVLTF. The DNA of the CDR3 is TGCGCCAGCAGCTTGTCGCGACAGGGGAACTCTGGGGCCAACGTCCTGACTTTC.

V usage is TRBV9 and J usage is TRBJ2-1; D remains unclear. This CDR3 region has 15 residues. Trimming left V 4 bases short and J 2 bases short, with 13 bases between. Germline V gene data show CDR1 as SGDLS and CDR2 as YYNGEE. The CDR3 loop reads CASSPRDKTYNEQFF. In DNA form, the CDR3 reads TGTGCCAGCAGCCCCCGCGACAAGACCTACAATGAGCAGTTCTTC.

The genes are TRBV14 and TRBJ2-5; 7 nucleotides align to TRBD1. The CDR3 has 15 amino acids. Per the germline V gene, CDR1 is SGHDN and CDR2 is FVKESK. J lost 5 bases, V lost 3 bases, and 9 bases had no gene match. CDR3 nucleotide sequence: TGTGCCAGCAGCCACGGTTTACAGGGGCTTGAGACCCAGTACTTC. This codes for CASSHGLQGLETQYF. Looking up the rest from reference TRBV14 and TRBJ2-5 gives the full variable domain: EAGVTQFPSHSVIEKGQTVTLRCDPISGHDNLYWYRRVMGKEIKFLLHFVKESKQDESGMPNNRFLAERTGGTYSTLKVQPAELEDSGVYFCASSHGLQGLETQYFGPGTRLLVL.

J is TRBJ2-7 and V is TRBV19; TRBD2 is a possible D gene (6 bases). Germline V gives CDR1 LNHDA, CDR2 SQIVND (reference sequence). The ends were cut back, 7 bases at V and 7 bases at J, with 20 bases in the middle. CDR3 length equals 14 residues. The CDR3 reads CASNPTGLWGEQYF. The DNA of the CDR3 is TGTGCCAGTAACCCAACGGGACTCTGGGGGGAGCAGTACTTC. The full variable domain, completed using reference TRBV19 and TRBJ2-7, is DGGITQSPKYLFRKEGQNVTLSCEQNLNHDAMYWYRQDPGQGLRLIYYSQIVNDFQKGDIAEGYSVSREKKESFPLTVTSAQKNPTAFYLCASNPTGLWGEQYFGPGTRLTVT.

The genes are TRBV11-2 and TRBJ2-7; 7 bases match TRBD1. Germline assignment: CDR1 SGHAT and CDR2 FQNNGV. The V and J ends lost 1 base and 2 bases, in that order; junction bases with no gene match: 8. This CDR3 has 16 residues. CDR3 protein: CASSLGPTGTAYEQYF. In DNA, the CDR3 is TGTGCCAGCAGCTTAGGTCCCACCGGGACAGCCTACGAGCAGTACTTC.

The chain combines TRBV5-6 with TRBJ2-1; 9 positions agree with TRBD1. CDR3 length: 16 residues. Trimming took 5 bases from V and 9 from J; bases not matched to a gene: 15. From germline, CDR1 is SGHDT and CDR2 YYEEEE. CDR3 residues: CASSTIGTGQTIEQFF. CDR3 DNA: TGTGCCAGCAGTACGATTGGGACAGGGCAAACGATTGAGCAGTTCTTC.